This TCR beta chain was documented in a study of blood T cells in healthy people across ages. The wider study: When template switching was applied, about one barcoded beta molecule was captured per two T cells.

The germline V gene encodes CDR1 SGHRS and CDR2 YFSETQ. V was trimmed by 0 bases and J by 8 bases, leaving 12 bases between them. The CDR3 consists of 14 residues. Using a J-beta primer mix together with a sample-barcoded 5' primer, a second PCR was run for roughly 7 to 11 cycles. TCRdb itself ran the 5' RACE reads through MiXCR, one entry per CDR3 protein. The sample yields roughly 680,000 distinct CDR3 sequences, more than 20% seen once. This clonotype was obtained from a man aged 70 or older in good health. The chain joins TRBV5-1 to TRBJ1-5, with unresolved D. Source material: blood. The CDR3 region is CASSLVSGGEPQHF. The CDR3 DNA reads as TGCGCCAGCAGCTTGGTATCGGGAGGTGAGCCCCAGCATTTT.